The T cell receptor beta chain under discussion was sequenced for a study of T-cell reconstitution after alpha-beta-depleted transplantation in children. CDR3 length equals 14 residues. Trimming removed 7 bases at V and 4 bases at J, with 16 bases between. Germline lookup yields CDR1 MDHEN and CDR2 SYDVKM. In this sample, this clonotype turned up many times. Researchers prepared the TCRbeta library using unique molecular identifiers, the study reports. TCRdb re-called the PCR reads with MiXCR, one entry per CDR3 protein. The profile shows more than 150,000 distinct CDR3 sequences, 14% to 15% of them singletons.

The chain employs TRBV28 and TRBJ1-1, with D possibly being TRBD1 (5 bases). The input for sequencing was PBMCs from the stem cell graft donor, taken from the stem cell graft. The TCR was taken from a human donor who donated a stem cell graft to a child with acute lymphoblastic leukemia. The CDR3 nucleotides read TGTGCCAGCACTGAAATTAACAGGAGCACTGAAGCTTTCTTT. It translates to CASTEINRSTEAFF. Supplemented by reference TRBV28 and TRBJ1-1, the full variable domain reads DVKVTQSSRYLVKRTGEKVFLECVQDMDHENMFWYRQDPGLGLRLIYFSYDVKMKEKGDIPEGYSVSREKKERFSLILESASTNQTSMYLCASTEINRSTEAFFGQGTRLTVV.